The entry that follows covers one T cell receptor (beta chain) sequence. Its antigen is unknown. These data belong to a study of T cells after yellow fever vaccination. From germline, CDR1 is SEHNR and CDR2 FQNEAQ (reference sequence). This CDR3 comprises 17 residues. V lost 7 bases and J lost 5; bases outside the gene matches: 14. Regarding the study as a whole: Boosting was followed by the reappearance of most primary-vaccination clones (just under 97% CD4, roughly 90% CD8).

TCRdb re-analysed the 5' RACE reads in MiXCR, keeping a single row per CDR3 protein. Here the sample spans roughly 330,000 distinct CDR3 sequences, around 6.8% being singletons. The material sequenced was PBMCs, taken about 49 days after the first yellow fever vaccination. The TCR sequence derives from a man younger than 35 who received the YFV17D yellow fever vaccine. This rearrangement joins TRBV7-9 to TRBJ2-3; 11 bases are shared with TRBD2. For the CDR3, the DNA is TGTGCCAGCACCTACCCCCTAGCGGGGGGCCCTGGAGATACGCAGTATTTT. This encodes CASTYPLAGGPGDTQYF. Based on the CDR3 plus reference TRBV7-9 and TRBJ2-3, the full variable domain is DTGVSQNPRHKITKRGQNVTFRCDPISEHNRLYWYRQTLGQGPEFLTYFQNEAQLEKSRLLSDRFSAERPKGSFSTLEIQRTEQGDSAMYLCASTYPLAGGPGDTQYFGPGTRLTVL.